The entry below describes one T cell receptor beta chain. Its antigen is undetermined. From germline, CDR1 is ENHRY and CDR2 SYGVKD. The V gene lost 1 base and the J gene lost 6 bases, with 16 bases spanning the gap. The CDR3 totals 16 residues. Some clones are missing from TCRdb's copy, which holds only in-frame ones; the method was immunoSEQ multiplex PCR. The table lists 60,000 to 100,000 clones, about 90% of them singletons, with 0.5% to 0.55% in the top ten. This entry is derived from a study of OX40 agonist ivuxolimab in advanced cancers. Study-level findings and limits: Among expanded peripheral T cells, antigen specificity went undetermined.

Peripheral blood came from all dose cohorts at three timepoints. The clonotype was recovered from an adult with an advanced solid tumor such as melanoma, head and neck, liver or kidney cancer. The chain is built from TRBV10-3 and TRBJ2-1; TRBD1 is a possible D gene (5 bases). The sample was CD4+ or CD8+ T cells sorted from blood, taken in a trial of the OX40 agonist ivuxolimab. DNA for the CDR3: TGTGCCATCAGTGAGTATCAAGACAGCTTAATCAATGAGCAGTTCTTC. It specifies CAISEYQDSLINEQFF.